This T cell receptor (beta chain) is from a study of beta chain features in type 1 diabetes. On this clone: The antigen is not known. The sample has other DNA sequences that encode this CDR3 too.

Every bit of the isolated RNA underwent reverse transcription, so sequencing read expressed TCRB transcripts. Some clones are missing from TCRdb's copy, which holds only in-frame ones; the method was immunoSEQ multiplex PCR. This sample has 150,000 to 200,000 clones, with around 9% found just once. V lost 3 bases and J lost 4; bases outside the gene matches: 4. Germline V CDR1 and CDR2: SNHLY, FYNNEI. This CDR3 has 15 residues. The study's findings and limits: Across all four CD4+ subsets, people with type 1 diabetes showed modestly shorter TCRB CDR3s.

The clonotype originates from a woman aged 25 to 45 with type 1 diabetes. The sample taken for sequencing was central memory CD4+ T cells from blood. J is TRBJ2-2 and V is TRBV2; 8 bases fit TRBD2. CDR3 region: CASSDRLAGTGELFF. The CDR3 region has the DNA TGTGCCAGCAGTGATCGGCTAGCGGGCACCGGGGAGCTGTTTTTT.